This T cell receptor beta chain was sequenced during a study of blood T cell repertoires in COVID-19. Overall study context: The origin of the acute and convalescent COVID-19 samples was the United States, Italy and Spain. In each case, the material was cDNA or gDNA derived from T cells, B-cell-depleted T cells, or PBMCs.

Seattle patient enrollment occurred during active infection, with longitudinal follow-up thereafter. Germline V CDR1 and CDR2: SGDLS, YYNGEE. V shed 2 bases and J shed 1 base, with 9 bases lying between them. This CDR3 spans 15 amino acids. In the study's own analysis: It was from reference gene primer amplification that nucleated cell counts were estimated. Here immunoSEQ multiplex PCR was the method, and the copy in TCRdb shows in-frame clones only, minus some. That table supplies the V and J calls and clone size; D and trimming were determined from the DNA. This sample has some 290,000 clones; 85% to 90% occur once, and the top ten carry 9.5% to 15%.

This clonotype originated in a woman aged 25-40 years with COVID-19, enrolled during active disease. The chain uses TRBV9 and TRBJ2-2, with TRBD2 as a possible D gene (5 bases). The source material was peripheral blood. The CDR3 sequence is CASSVGSLNTGELFF. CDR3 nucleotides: TGTGCCAGCAGCGTTGGGAGCTTGAACACCGGGGAGCTGTTTTTT. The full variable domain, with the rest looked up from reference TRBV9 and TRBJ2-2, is DSGVTQTPKHLITATGQRVTLRCSPRSGDLSVYWYQQSLDQGLQFLIQYYNGEERAKGNILERFSAQQFPDLHSELNLSSLELGDSALYFCASSVGSLNTGELFFGEGSRLTVL.